These T cell receptor beta chains were read from a single sample in a study of cytomegalovirus exposure and HLA in healthy donors. Assay used: immunoSEQ multiplex PCR; TCRdb lists only in-frame clones, some missing. The table lists fewer than 200,000 clones, approximately 71% of them singletons. Sequences were obtained from PBMCs. The source is a man aged 45-65 years in good health and CMV-seronegative. The CDR3 runs from the conserved cysteine through the conserved F or W. The D gene is left open where the match is weak. Clone size is not always given. Where it is, it says once, few, many or a class for expanded clones.

V	D	J	size	CDR3	DNA
TRBV5-6	TRBD1	TRBJ1-2	-	CASSLVDRADGYTF	TGTGCCAGCAGCTTGGTGGACAGGGCTGATGGCTACACCTTC
TRBV5-4	-	TRBJ1-5	-	CASSFGGNQPQHF	TGTGCCAGCAGCTTCGGAGGCAATCAGCCCCAGCATTTT
TRBV11-2	TRBD1	TRBJ2-5	once	CASSLRGPSGGTQYF	TGTGCCAGCAGCTTAAGGGGGCCCTCTGGGGGGACCCAGTACTTC
TRBV6-1	-	TRBJ2-3	-	CASSEGGAWRTDTQYF	TGTGCCAGCAGTGAAGGCGGGGCGTGGAGGACAGATACGCAGTATTTT
TRBV28	TRBD1	TRBJ2-3	-	CASSLRQGSSTQYF	TGTGCCAGCAGTTTACGACAGGGGAGCAGTACGCAGTATTTT
TRBV10-2	-	TRBJ2-3	-	CASSEKGSDTQYF	TGCGCCAGCAGTGAGAAGGGGTCAGATACGCAGTATTTT
TRBV7-2	-	TRBJ2-7	few	CASSLGPGSYEQYF	TGTGCCAGCAGCTTGGGTCCAGGCTCCTACGAGCAGTACTTC
TRBV6-5	TRBD1	TRBJ2-3	-	CASSSGTGLVDTQYF	TGTGCCAGCAGTTCCGGGACAGGGTTAGTAGATACGCAGTATTTT
TRBV5-6	TRBD2	TRBJ2-7	-	CASSPLGGSGEEQYF	TGTGCCAGCAGCCCCCTCGGAGGTAGCGGGGAGGAGCAGTACTTC
TRBV20-1	-	TRBJ1-2	-	CSAPFNYGYTF	TGCAGTGCCCCGTTTAACTATGGCTACACCTTC
TRBV19	TRBD1	TRBJ1-1	-	CASSIIGRGRGNTEAFF	TGTGCCAGTAGTATAATAGGCAGGGGGCGGGGGAACACTGAAGCTTTCTTT
TRBV4-2	-	TRBJ2-7	few	CASSPSGQTSYEQYF	TGTGCCAGCAGCCCCTCAGGACAGACGTCCTACGAGCAGTACTTC
TRBV15	-	TRBJ1-2	-	CATSRDEQTKISAGYTF	TGTGCCACCAGCAGAGATGAACAGACTAAGATTTCCGCGGGCTACACCTTC
TRBV4-3	-	TRBJ1-1	many	CASSQERRQEVNTEAFF	TGCGCCAGCAGCCAAGAAAGGAGGCAGGAAGTGAACACTGAAGCTTTCTTT
TRBV4-3	-	TRBJ2-7	-	CASSPRTFSYEQYF	TGCGCCAGCAGCCCCCGGACTTTCTCCTACGAGCAGTACTTC
TRBV6-1	-	TRBJ1-5	few	CASRSTGTNQPQHF	TGTGCCAGCAGATCGACAGGTACGAATCAGCCCCAGCATTTT
TRBV6-1	-	TRBJ1-2	few	CASSERAGDFAGYTF	TGTGCCAGCAGTGAAAGGGCAGGGGATTTCGCTGGCTACACCTTC
TRBV9	-	TRBJ2-5	-	CASSVDGGTQYF	TGTGCCAGCAGCGTAGATGGAGGGACCCAGTACTTC
TRBV4-2	TRBD2	TRBJ2-3	-	CASSQGGWGGSADTQYF	TGTGCCAGCAGCCAAGGGGGTTGGGGGGGTTCGGCAGATACGCAGTATTTT
TRBV25-1	TRBD1	TRBJ2-2	-	CASSEGDRDVTSGELFF	TGTGCCAGCAGTGAAGGGGACAGGGACGTTACGAGTGGGGAGCTGTTTTTT
TRBV10-2	-	TRBJ1-2	few	CASRDSNYGYTF	TGCGCCAGCAGGGACTCCAACTATGGCTACACCTTC
TRBV7-2	TRBD1	TRBJ1-1	-	CASSTRQGNTEAFF	TGTGCCAGCAGCACAAGACAGGGGAACACTGAAGCTTTCTTT
TRBV7-2	-	TRBJ2-3	-	CASSPYPETDTQYF	TGTGCCAGCAGCCCGTACCCTGAGACAGATACGCAGTATTTT
TRBV11-3	TRBD2	TRBJ2-3	-	CASSLVGGDTDTQYF	TGTGCCAGCAGCTTAGTGGGGGGGGACACAGATACGCAGTATTTT
TRBV11-2	-	TRBJ2-3	-	CANSSQLAADTQYF	TGTGCCAACAGCTCACAACTAGCAGCAGATACGCAGTATTTT
TRBV4-3	TRBD1	TRBJ2-3	-	CASSQEVNRGTQYF	TGCGCCAGCAGCCAAGAGGTGAACAGGGGGACGCAGTATTTT
TRBV7-2	-	TRBJ2-7	-	CASSFFGVQRGSYEQYF	TGTGCCAGCAGCTTCTTTGGAGTCCAGCGTGGGTCCTACGAGCAGTACTTC
TRBV18	TRBD2	TRBJ2-1	-	CASSPPGLADYNEQFF	TGTGCCAGCTCACCACCGGGACTAGCGGACTACAATGAGCAGTTCTTC
TRBV27	TRBD1	TRBJ1-5	-	CASSINRGGSNQPQHF	TGTGCCAGCAGTATCAACAGGGGCGGTAGCAATCAGCCCCAGCATTTT
TRBV2	TRBD2	TRBJ2-7	-	CASSATSGELYEQYF	TGTGCCAGCAGTGCTACTAGCGGAGAACTCTACGAGCAGTACTTC
TRBV28	-	TRBJ1-2	few	CASSPSLSYGYTF	TGTGCCAGCAGTCCCTCACTGAGCTATGGCTACACCTTC
TRBV7-2	TRBD2	TRBJ2-5	-	CASSLVASGETQYF	TGTGCCAGCAGCTTAGTGGCTAGCGGAGAGACCCAGTACTTC
TRBV11-1	-	TRBJ1-1	-	CASSPRRGNTEAFF	TGTGCCAGCAGCCCCAGGAGGGGGAACACTGAAGCTTTCTTT
TRBV12-5	TRBD2	TRBJ2-5	-	CASLGLAGLGQYF	TGTGCTAGTCTGGGACTAGCGGGGTTGGGCCAGTACTTC
TRBV7-9	TRBD1	TRBJ1-2	-	CASSPGGTGGWGYTF	TGTGCCAGCAGCCCCGGGGGTACAGGGGGCTGGGGCTACACCTTC
TRBV28	-	TRBJ1-4	-	CASRGGHSGEKLFF	TGTGCCAGCAGGGGGGGGCATAGCGGTGAAAAACTGTTTTTT
TRBV6-1	TRBD1	TRBJ1-6	-	CASSANRGLDSPLHF	TGTGCCAGCAGTGCCAACAGGGGGCTTGATTCACCCCTCCACTTT
TRBV6-5	-	TRBJ1-5	-	CASSYNRAMGNQPQHF	TGTGCCAGCAGTTACAACAGGGCCATGGGGAATCAGCCCCAGCATTTT
TRBV19	-	TRBJ1-2	-	CATTSGLPLYGYTF	TGTGCCACCACCTCGGGACTGCCGTTGTATGGCTACACCTTC
TRBV7-2	-	TRBJ1-1	-	CASRGSEAFF	TGTGCCAGCCGAGGTAGTGAAGCTTTCTTT
TRBV28	-	TRBJ1-4	-	CASSGVGGNEKLFF	TGTGCCAGCAGTGGGGTAGGAGGTAATGAAAAACTGTTTTTT
TRBV7-8	-	TRBJ1-2	-	CASTIGVANYGYTF	TGTGCCAGCACCATAGGGGTAGCTAACTATGGCTACACCTTC
TRBV5-1	-	TRBJ1-2	-	CASSLTTDYGYTF	TGCGCCAGCAGCTTGACCACGGACTATGGCTACACCTTC
TRBV2	-	TRBJ1-5	-	CASTKNRDQPQHF	TGTGCCAGCACCAAAAACAGGGATCAGCCCCAGCATTTT
TRBV5-4	TRBD2	TRBJ2-7	-	CASSYGGGLAGGSSYEQYF	TGTGCCAGCAGTTATGGAGGGGGACTAGCGGGGGGGAGCTCCTACGAGCAGTACTTC
TRBV14	-	TRBJ1-2	few	CASSQGEYYGYTF	TGTGCCAGCAGCCAAGGGGAGTACTATGGCTACACCTTC
TRBV7-2	TRBD2	TRBJ2-5	few	CASSAGLQQETQYF	TGTGCCAGCAGCGCGGGACTACAACAAGAGACCCAGTACTTC
TRBV19	-	TRBJ2-7	-	CASTPGGIGGEQYF	TGTGCCAGTACCCCAGGGGGGATCGGTGGCGAGCAGTACTTC
TRBV5-6	TRBD2	TRBJ2-7	-	CASSSPGERGGAYEQYF	TGTGCCAGCAGCTCCCCCGGGGAGCGGGGGGGCGCCTACGAGCAGTACTTC
TRBV7-9	-	TRBJ1-1	-	CASSPWTARGTEAFF	TGTGCCAGCAGCCCTTGGACAGCCAGGGGCACTGAAGCTTTCTTT
TRBV18	-	TRBJ1-5	few	CASSQGSMVENQPQHF	TGTGCCAGCTCCCAGGGGTCGATGGTGGAAAATCAGCCCCAGCATTTT
TRBV7-6	TRBD1	TRBJ2-6	-	CASSLAAGGGANVLTF	TGTGCCAGCAGCTTAGCCGCAGGGGGTGGGGCCAACGTCCTGACTTTC
TRBV7-2	-	TRBJ1-5	-	CASSLAPGRKPQHF	TGTGCCAGCAGCTTAGCCCCGGGAAGGAAGCCCCAGCATTTT
TRBV5-5	TRBD1	TRBJ2-2	-	CASSLQGVYSGELFF	TGTGCCAGCAGCTTACAGGGGGTTTATTCGGGGGAGCTGTTTTTT
TRBV21-1	-	TRBJ2-7	-	CASSIDREQENYEQYF	TGTGCCAGCAGCATTGACAGGGAACAAGAAAACTACGAGCAGTACTTC
TRBV5-1	-	TRBJ1-5	-	CASSSGGVNQPQHF	TGCGCCAGCAGTTCGGGGGGGGTAAATCAGCCCCAGCATTTT
TRBV6-1	-	TRBJ1-1	-	CASSEPGRLNTEAFF	TGTGCCAGCAGTGAACCCGGGAGGTTGAACACTGAAGCTTTCTTT